These 20 T cell receptor beta chains originate from one sample sequenced in a study of HIV-infected patients and healthy controls (dated 2014 in TCRdb). Since whole blood was used without any cell fractionation, the repertoire reflected all peripheral T cells in unsorted form. The library was built by means of 5' RACE. The instrument given in TCRdb is Illumina MiSeq. 500 ng RNA was reverse transcribed with SuperScript III using primers against the alpha and beta constant regions. Separate alpha and beta chain libraries were generated by chain-specific third strand synthesis with multiplexing indices. TCRdb itself trimmed the public reads at Q25 with fastp, ran MiXCR and retained productive beta chains. A single entry per CDR3 protein holds the most common genes and DNA from its merged rows. This sample holds around 20,000 distinct CDR3 sequences; 12% were observed only once. The ten most abundant clones make up 11% of the sample.

The sequencing input was blood. The receptors were gathered from an adult in good health.

V is TRBV20-1 and J is TRBJ1-3; 8 bases are a match to TRBD1. The germline V gene has CDR1 DFQATT and CDR2 SNEGSKA (reference sequence). V lost 3 bases to trimming and J lost 8 bases; unmatched junction nucleotides: 9. This CDR3 comprises 14 residues. The CDR3 is CSARRQGLRDTIYF. Written as DNA, the CDR3 is TGCAGTGCTAGGAGACAGGGGTTGAGGGACACCATATATTTT.

This clonotype showed up many times. Here the CDR3 DNA reads TGTGCCAGCAGTTCCCCAACAGGGGACACTGAAGCTTTCTTT. Its translation: CASSSPTGDTEAFF. The rearrangement uses TRBV5-4 and TRBJ1-1, with 7 positions matching TRBD1. The CDR3 has 14 residues. The trim removed 5 bases at V and 3 bases at J, leaving 7 bases unmatched. The germline V gene encodes CDR1 SGHNT and CDR2 YYREEE (reference sequence).

At least ten counts were recorded for this clonotype. The rearrangement uses TRBV29-1 and TRBJ1-1, with D possibly TRBD1 on 5 matching bases. This CDR3 contains 13 residues. Germline values: CDR1 SQVTM, CDR2 ANQGSEA. With 8 bases removed from V and 6 bases from J, the gap between germline ends came to 19 bases. CDR3 in amino acids: CSSSTQGSPEAFF. CDR3 coding DNA: TGCAGCTCCTCAACCCAGGGCTCCCCTGAAGCTTTCTTT.

This clonotype was observed many times. The J gene is TRBJ1-4, the V gene TRBV7-9; no clear D. CDR1 is SEHNR and CDR2 is FQNEAQ in the germline V gene (reference sequence). The CDR3 loop spans 12 amino acids. Trimming pared 4 bases from V and 8 bases from J, leaving 8 bases between. This chain's CDR3 is CASSSVREKLFF. The CDR3, as DNA: TGTGCCAGCAGCTCTGTACGGGAAAAACTGTTTTTT.

This clonotype showed up many times. The chain uses TRBV10-3 and TRBJ2-3; 9 positions match TRBD2. The V gene end was trimmed by 5 bases and the J gene end by 5 bases; junction bases not matched to a gene: 5. The CDR3 spans 14 residues. Germline CDR1 and CDR2: ENHRY and SYGVKD. The CDR3 region is CAISISGGGDTQYF. The CDR3, as DNA: TGTGCCATCAGTATTAGCGGGGGAGGAGATACGCAGTATTTT.

A few counts support this clonotype. The chain is built from TRBV4-3 and TRBJ1-6, with D perhaps TRBD1 (5 bases). Germline V CDR1 and CDR2: LGHNA, YSLEER. Trimming removed 5 bases from V and 7 bases from J, with 15 bases in between. CDR3 size: 15 residues. In DNA, the CDR3 is TGCGCCAGCAGCTTACAGGACGGAGCGAATTCACCCCTCCACTTT. Amino acid sequence: CASSLQDGANSPLHF.

This clonotype was recorded at least ten times. The chain carries TRBV6-2 or TRBV6-3 and TRBJ2-1; TRBD2 is a possible D gene (5 bases). The ends were cut back, 6 bases at V and 5 bases at J, with 20 bases in the middle. The CDR3 length is 16 residues. From germline, CDR1 is MNHEY and CDR2 SVGEGT. CDR3 amino acids: CASSRNNNGIHNEQFF. The CDR3 region has the DNA TGTGCCAGCAGCCGCAACAACAACGGGATCCACAATGAGCAGTTCTTC.

This clonotype was counted only a few times. The chain couples TRBV3-1 to TRBJ1-2, with 8 positions matching TRBD1. CDR1 and CDR2 (germline): LGHDT, YNNKEL (reference sequence). V lost 3 bases, J lost 6 bases, and 9 bases stayed unmatched. The CDR3 loop spans 15 amino acids. Here the CDR3 reads CASSQPTGVKDGYTF. The CDR3 bases are TGTGCCAGCAGCCAGCCGACAGGGGTAAAGGATGGCTACACCTTC. Combining the CDR3 with reference TRBV3-1 and TRBJ1-2 gives the whole variable domain DTAVSQTPKYLVTQMGNDKSIKCEQNLGHDTMYWYKQDSKKFLKIMFSYNNKELIINETVPNRFSPKSPDKAHLNLHINSLELGDSAVYFCASSQPTGVKDGYTFGSGTRLTVV.

This clonotype was found many times. This chain uses TRBV7-6 with TRBJ2-7; D is undetermined. The CDR3 runs 12 residues. V lost 5 bases to trimming and J lost 3 bases, with 8 bases between them. CDR1 SGHVS and CDR2 FNYEAQ come from the germline V gene. The CDR3 loop is CASSPGRYEQYF. CDR3 nucleotide sequence: TGTGCCAGCAGCCCAGGTCGCTACGAGCAGTACTTC.

This clonotype was counted at least ten times. J is TRBJ1-1 and V is TRBV5-1, with 10 positions matching TRBD1. With V trimmed by 7 bases and J by 7 bases, 7 bases remained unmatched. Germline V gives CDR1 SGHRS, CDR2 YFSETQ. This CDR3 contains 13 residues. This CDR3 reads CASRDRGDGEAFF. Here the CDR3 DNA reads TGCGCCAGCCGGGACAGGGGAGATGGTGAAGCTTTCTTT.

The rearrangement uses TRBV7-2 and TRBJ2-1; D possibly corresponds to TRBD1 (6 bases). Deletions cut 2 bases from V and 9 bases from J, with 14 bases between. Per germline, CDR1 SGHTA and CDR2 FQGNSA. This CDR3 spans 14 amino acids. In DNA, the CDR3 is TGTGCCAGCAGCTTACAGGGGAGCGCCAGTGAGCAGTTCTTC. Translating it yields CASSLQGSASEQFF.

This clonotype was picked up many times. This chain joins TRBV6-2 or TRBV6-3 and TRBJ1-5; D unresolved. V was clipped by 6 bases and J by 5 bases, with 8 bases between them. Germline V gene lookup returns CDR1 MNHEY and CDR2 SVGEGT. The CDR3 spans 12 residues. The CDR3 region has the DNA TGTGCCAGCAGCCGGCGGGATCAGCCCCAGCATTTT. It encodes CASSRRDQPQHF.

The chain recombines TRBV18 with TRBJ2-3; D call uncertain. The length of the CDR3 is 15 residues. Looked up from germline, CDR1 is KGHSH and CDR2 is LQKENI. With 6 bases removed from V and 1 base from J, the gap between germline ends came to 14 bases. CDR3 loop: CASSPDGARTDTQYF. CDR3 nucleotide sequence: TGTGCCAGCTCTCCAGATGGCGCGCGCACAGATACGCAGTATTTT.

Only a few counts were recorded for this clonotype. The chain joins TRBV5-1 to TRBJ2-3; no reliable D call. With 2 bases removed from V and 7 bases from J, the gap between germline ends came to 17 bases. CDR1 is SGHRS, CDR2 YFSETQ, per germline. This CDR3 contains 15 residues. The CDR3 sequence: CASSLLGTPANTQYF. The CDR3 nucleotides read TGCGCCAGCAGCTTATTGGGAACGCCAGCAAATACGCAGTATTTT.

This clonotype was found many times. CDR3 nucleotides: TGTGCAAGCGGGCAGTATAGCAATCAGCCCCAGCATTTT. Translating it yields CASGQYSNQPQHF. The J gene is TRBJ1-5, the V gene TRBV11-2; D call uncertain. The CDR3 contains 13 residues. CDR1 SGHAT and CDR2 FQNNGV come from the germline V gene.

The table lists this clonotype with a few counts. This may stem from a read error, because a much larger clone lies one nucleotide away. The chain has TRBV19 and TRBJ2-3; the D is unclear. The CDR3 sequence is 14 residues long. Per the germline V gene, CDR1 is LNHDA and CDR2 is SQIVND (reference sequence). Trimming removed 4 bases from V and 2 bases from J, with 10 bases in between. As DNA, the CDR3 is TGTGCCAGTAGTAAGTGGACCACCACAGATACGCAGTATTTT. Translation: CASSKWTTTDTQYF.

At least ten counts were recorded for this clonotype. V gene TRBV3-1 combines with J gene TRBJ2-3; D not resolved. Trimming removed 2 bases at V and 3 bases at J, with 15 bases between. The germline V gene encodes CDR1 LGHDT and CDR2 YNNKEL (reference sequence). This CDR3 is built from 16 residues. CDR3 bases: TGTGCCAGCAGCCAACCCGACGGAGCTCGGACAGATACGCAGTATTTT. Translated, it gives CASSQPDGARTDTQYF.

V gene TRBV19 combines with J gene TRBJ2-2; 7 bases match TRBD1. The CDR3 is made up of 17 amino acids. Germline values: CDR1 LNHDA, CDR2 SQIVND (reference sequence). After removal of 0 bases from V and 4 bases from J, the junction contained 8 bases not matched to a gene. The CDR3, as DNA: TGTGCCAGTAGTATAGATGGGGGACAGTGGAGCACCGGGGAGCTGTTTTTT. Residues: CASSIDGGQWSTGELFF. Using reference TRBV19 and TRBJ2-2 for the parts outside the CDR3, the full variable domain is DGGITQSPKYLFRKEGQNVTLSCEQNLNHDAMYWYRQDPGQGLRLIYYSQIVNDFQKGDIAEGYSVSREKKESFPLTVTSAQKNPTAFYLCASSIDGGQWSTGELFFGEGSRLTVL.

The chain joins TRBV5-1 to TRBJ2-5; D not certain. V gave up 4 bases and J gave up 4 bases, with 14 bases separating them. This CDR3 is built from 14 residues. Germline V gives CDR1 SGHRS, CDR2 YFSETQ. This CDR3 reads CASSGTGPGETQYF. The CDR3 nucleotides read TGCGCCAGCAGCGGAACCGGACCCGGAGAGACCCAGTACTTC.

In this sample, this clonotype turned up many times. This chain connects TRBV2 to TRBJ1-2; a weak D match, TRBD1 (5 bases). The CDR3 has 12 amino acids. In germline, CDR1 is SNHLY, CDR2 FYNNEI. The V end was cut by 7 bases, the J end by 4 bases, with 10 bases between. For the CDR3, the DNA is TGTGCCAGCACAGGGAGCGGCTATGGCTACACCTTC. Translating it yields CASTGSGYGYTF.